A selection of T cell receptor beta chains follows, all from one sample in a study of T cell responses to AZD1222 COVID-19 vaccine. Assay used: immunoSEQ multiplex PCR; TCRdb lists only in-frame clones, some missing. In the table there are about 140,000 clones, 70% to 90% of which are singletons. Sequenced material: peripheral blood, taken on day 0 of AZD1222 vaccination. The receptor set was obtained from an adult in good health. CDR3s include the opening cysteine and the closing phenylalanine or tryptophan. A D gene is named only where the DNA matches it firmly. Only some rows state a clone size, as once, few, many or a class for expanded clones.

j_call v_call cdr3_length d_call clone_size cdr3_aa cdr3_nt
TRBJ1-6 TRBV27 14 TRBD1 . CASSWTGINSPLHF TGTGCCAGCAGTTGGACAGGGATTAATTCACCCCTCCACTTT
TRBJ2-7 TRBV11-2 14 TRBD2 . CASSLAPGGYEQYF TGTGCCAGCAGCTTAGCACCGGGGGGCTACGAGCAGTACTTC
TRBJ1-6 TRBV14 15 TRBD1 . CASSQEQGAYSPLHF TGTGCCAGCAGCCAAGAACAGGGGGCTTATTCACCCCTCCACTTT
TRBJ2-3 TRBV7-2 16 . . CASSPSGGGLTDTQYF TGTGCCAGCAGCCCCTCGGGCGGAGGTCTCACAGATACGCAGTATTTT
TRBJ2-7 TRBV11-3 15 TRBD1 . CASSLGQGGLSEQYF TGTGCCAGCAGCCTCGGACAGGGTGGTCTAAGCGAGCAGTACTTC
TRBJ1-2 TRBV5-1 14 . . CASSLRTDNYGYTF TGCGCCAGCAGCTTGAGGACAGATAACTATGGCTACACCTTC
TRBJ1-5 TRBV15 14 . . CATSLDSSNQPQHF TGTGCCACCAGCCTTGACAGTAGCAATCAGCCCCAGCATTTT
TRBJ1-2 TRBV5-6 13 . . CASSRDTRYGYTF TGTGCCAGCAGCCGGGACACTCGGTATGGCTACACCTTC
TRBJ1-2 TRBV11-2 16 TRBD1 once CASSFTDRGQNYGYTF TGTGCCAGCAGCTTCACGGACAGGGGGCAAAACTATGGCTACACCTTC
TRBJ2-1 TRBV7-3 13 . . CASSLGQVSEQFF TGTGCCAGCTCGTTGGGCCAGGTCAGTGAGCAGTTCTTC
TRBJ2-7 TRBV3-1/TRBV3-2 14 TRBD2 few CASSPAGGRYEQYF TGTGCCAGCAGCCCAGCGGGAGGGAGATACGAGCAGTACTTC
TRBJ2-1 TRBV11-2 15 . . CASSLDRPAYNEQFF TGTGCCAGCAGCTTAGATAGACCCGCCTACAATGAGCAGTTCTTC
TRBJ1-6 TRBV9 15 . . CASSASGGYNSPLHF TGTGCCAGCAGCGCCTCGGGTGGCTATAATTCACCCCTCCACTTT
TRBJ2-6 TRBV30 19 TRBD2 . CALAGGRAVGVFGANVLTF TGTGCCCTGGCTGGCGGGAGGGCCGTAGGGGTCTTTGGGGCCAACGTCCTGACTTTC
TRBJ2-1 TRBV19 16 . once CASSISAGGSYNEQFF TGTGCCAGTAGTATTTCGGCAGGGGGGTCCTACAATGAGCAGTTCTTC
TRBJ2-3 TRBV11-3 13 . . CASSLVSADTQYF TGTGCCAGCAGCTTAGTGTCGGCAGATACGCAGTATTTT
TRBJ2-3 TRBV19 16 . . CASSIGGLVRADTQYF TGTGCCAGTAGTATAGGTGGGCTGGTGAGAGCAGATACGCAGTATTTT
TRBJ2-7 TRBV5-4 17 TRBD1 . CASSLAVRQGISYEQYF TGTGCCAGCAGCTTGGCCGTTAGACAGGGCATCAGCTACGAGCAGTACTTC
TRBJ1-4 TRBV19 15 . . CASKEGTQPNEKLFF TGTGCCAGTAAAGAGGGGACGCAACCAAATGAAAAACTGTTTTTT
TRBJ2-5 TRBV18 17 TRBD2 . CASSSTPTSGRGETQYF TGTGCCAGCTCATCGACCCCGACTAGCGGGAGGGGCGAGACCCAGTACTTC
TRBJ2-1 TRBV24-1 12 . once CATSDFGPSQFF TGTGCCACCAGTGATTTTGGGCCTTCTCAGTTCTTC
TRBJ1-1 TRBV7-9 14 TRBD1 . CASVTDRGKTEAFF TGTGCCAGCGTCACGGACAGGGGGAAGACTGAAGCTTTCTTT
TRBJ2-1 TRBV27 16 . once CASGILALVGSNEQFF TGTGCCAGCGGAATATTGGCGCTAGTCGGTTCCAATGAGCAGTTCTTC
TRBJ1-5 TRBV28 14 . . CASSFGGFDQPQHF TGTGCCAGCAGTTTTGGAGGGTTCGATCAGCCCCAGCATTTT
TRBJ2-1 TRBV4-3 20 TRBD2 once CASSQDRTSGRADSYNEQFF TGCGCCAGCAGCCAAGACAGGACTAGCGGGAGGGCCGACTCCTACAATGAGCAGTTCTTC
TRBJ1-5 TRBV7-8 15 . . CASSFGRGGNQPQHF TGTGCCAGCAGCTTTGGGCGGGGAGGCAATCAGCCCCAGCATTTT
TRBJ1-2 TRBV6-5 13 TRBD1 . CASSNQGGYGYTF TGTGCCAGCAGTAACCAGGGGGGATATGGCTACACCTTC
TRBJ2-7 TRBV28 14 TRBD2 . CASSYPSGSGEQYF TGTGCCAGCAGTTACCCTAGCGGGAGTGGTGAGCAGTACTTC
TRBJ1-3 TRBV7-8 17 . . CASSSLNRVQVGNTIYF TGTGCCAGCAGCTCCCTAAACAGGGTTCAGGTTGGAAACACCATATATTTT
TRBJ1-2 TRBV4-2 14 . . CASSQATVVYGYTF TGTGCCAGCAGCCAAGCGACGGTAGTCTATGGCTACACCTTC
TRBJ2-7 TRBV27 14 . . CASSFGGGGYEQYF TGTGCCAGCAGTTTTGGAGGGGGTGGGTACGAGCAGTACTTC
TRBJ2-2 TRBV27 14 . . CASSLGRNTGELFF TGTGCCAGCAGTTTAGGTCGGAACACCGGGGAGCTGTTTTTT
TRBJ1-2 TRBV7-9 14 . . CASSFGGEYDGYTF TGTGCCAGCAGCTTCGGGGGGGAGTACGATGGCTACACCTTC
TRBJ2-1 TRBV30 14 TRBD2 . CAWSTSGSYNEQFF TGTGCCTGGAGTACTAGCGGATCCTACAATGAGCAGTTCTTC
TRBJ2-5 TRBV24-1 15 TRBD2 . CATSDPTSGRETQYF TGTGCCACCAGTGACCCCACTAGCGGGAGGGAGACCCAGTACTTC
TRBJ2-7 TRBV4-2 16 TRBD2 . CASSQETSGGSYEQYF TGTGCCAGCAGCCAAGAGACTAGCGGGGGTTCCTACGAGCAGTACTTC
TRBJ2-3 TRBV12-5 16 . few CASGLVPPVGLLTQYF TGTGCTAGTGGTTTGGTACCCCCCGTCGGACTCCTTACGCAGTATTTT
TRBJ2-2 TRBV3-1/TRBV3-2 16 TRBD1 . CASSPTGRGPGGELFF TGTGCCAGCAGCCCCACCGGTAGGGGGCCGGGCGGGGAGCTGTTTTTT
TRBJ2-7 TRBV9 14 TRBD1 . CASSGPDRADEQYF TGTGCCAGCAGCGGCCCAGACAGGGCCGACGAGCAGTACTTC
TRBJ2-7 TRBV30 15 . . CAWSVGVGASYEQYF TGTGCCTGGAGTGTTGGGGTGGGTGCTTCCTACGAGCAGTACTTC
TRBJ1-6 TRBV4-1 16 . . CASSQVGAPDNSPLHF TGCGCCAGCAGCCAAGTAGGAGCGCCGGATAATTCACCCCTCCACTTT
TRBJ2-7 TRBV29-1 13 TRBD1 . CSVTGTALYEQYF TGCAGCGTTACCGGGACAGCCCTCTACGAGCAGTACTTC
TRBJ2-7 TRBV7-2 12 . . CASQGYSYEQYF TGTGCCAGCCAGGGGTACTCCTACGAGCAGTACTTC
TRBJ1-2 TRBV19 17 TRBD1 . CASADVLRQGHYRGYTF TGTGCCAGTGCGGACGTCCTTCGACAGGGCCACTATCGAGGCTACACCTTC
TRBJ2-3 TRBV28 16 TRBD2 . CASSWGKGHGRDTQYF TGTGCCAGCAGTTGGGGGAAGGGGCACGGGAGGGATACGCAGTATTTT
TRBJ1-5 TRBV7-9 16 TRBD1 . CASSLWGQGVNQPQHF TGTGCCAGCAGCTTGTGGGGACAGGGAGTCAATCAGCCCCAGCATTTT
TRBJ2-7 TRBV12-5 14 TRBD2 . CASGLLAGHYEQYF TGTGCTAGTGGTTTACTAGCGGGACACTACGAGCAGTACTTC
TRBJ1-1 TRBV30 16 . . CAWSLGGGAWETEAFF TGTGCCTGGAGTCTTGGCGGTGGGGCATGGGAAACTGAAGCTTTCTTT
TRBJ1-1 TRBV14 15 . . CASSSKSRGYTEAFF TGTGCCAGCAGCTCGAAGTCCCGGGGATACACTGAAGCTTTCTTT
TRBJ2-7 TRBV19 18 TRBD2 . CASSLRAPGLAGAWEQYF TGTGCCAGTAGTCTTAGGGCCCCTGGGCTAGCGGGAGCTTGGGAGCAGTACTTC
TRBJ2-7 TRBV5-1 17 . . CASSLAGRAPSWDEQYF TGCGCCAGCAGCTTGGCCGGGCGGGCTCCCTCGTGGGACGAGCAGTACTTC
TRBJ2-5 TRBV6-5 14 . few CASSYSPIQETQYF TGTGCCAGCAGTTACTCTCCTATCCAAGAGACCCAGTACTTC
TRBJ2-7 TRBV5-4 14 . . CASSLELATYEQYF TGTGCCAGCAGCTTGGAGCTAGCTACCTACGAGCAGTACTTC
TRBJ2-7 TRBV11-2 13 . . CASSLEGPYEQYF TGTGCCAGCAGCTTAGAGGGACCTTACGAGCAGTACTTC
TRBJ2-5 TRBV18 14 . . CASSPPGVSETQYF TGTGCCAGCTCACCACCTGGGGTATCCGAGACCCAGTACTTC
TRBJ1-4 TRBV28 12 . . CASSLPRGKLFF TGTGCCAGCAGTTTGCCCAGGGGAAAACTGTTTTTT